The rows below give T cell receptor beta chains drawn from one sample of a study of blood T cell repertoires in COVID-19. Generated by immunoSEQ multiplex PCR, the TCRdb table keeps only in-frame clones and is missing some. Of roughly 60,000 clones listed, roughly 83% were seen once; the top ten hold roughly 16%. Material for sequencing was peripheral blood. Receptor source: a man aged 60-69 years with COVID-19, enrolled during active disease. CDR3s include the opening cysteine and the closing phenylalanine or tryptophan. A D gene is named only where the DNA matches it firmly. Clone size is stated in some rows and not others, as once, few, many or a class when expanded.

cdr3_aa cdr3_nt d_call v_call clone_size j_call
CASRLLVLDPGECTDTQYF TGTGCAAGTCGCTTATTAGTTTTAGACCCAGGGGAGTGCACAGATACGCAGTATTTT - TRBV12-2 - TRBJ2-3
CASSGGQTTDTQYF TGTGCCAGCAGCGGTGGACAGACCACAGATACGCAGTATTTT - TRBV6-5 once TRBJ2-3
CASTPGRDTQYF TGTGCCAGTACCCCTGGGCGAGATACGCAGTATTTT - TRBV19 - TRBJ2-3
CASSMTGGGQPQHF TGTGCCAGTAGTATGACAGGGGGCGGTCAGCCCCAGCATTTT TRBD1 TRBV19 - TRBJ1-5
CASSSTSSSRTGELFF TGTGCCAGCAGCTCGACTAGTTCTTCCCGGACTGGGGAGCTGTTTTTT - TRBV7-7 - TRBJ2-2
CASSQALRGPYEQYF TGTGCCAGCAGCCAAGCCCTTCGGGGTCCCTACGAGCAGTACTTC - TRBV3-1/TRBV3-2 - TRBJ2-7
CASRGGATNEKLFF TGTGCCAGCAGGGGGGGTGCAACTAATGAAAAACTGTTTTTT - TRBV6-5 - TRBJ1-4
CSVNRGRDTEAFF TGCAGCGTAAACAGGGGTAGGGACACTGAAGCTTTCTTT TRBD1 TRBV29-1 - TRBJ1-1
CASSTGTGQPQHF TGTGCCAGCTCGACAGGGACGGGTCAGCCCCAGCATTTT TRBD1 TRBV25-1 - TRBJ1-5
CASSGEGHPYEQYF TGCGCCAGCAGCGGGGAGGGACACCCCTACGAGCAGTACTTC - TRBV5-1 - TRBJ2-7
CASAAFGTGGKNTEAFF TGCGCCAGCGCAGCCTTCGGGACAGGGGGGAAGAACACTGAAGCTTTCTTT TRBD1 TRBV5-1 - TRBJ1-1
CASSYGGPSTDTQYF TGTGCCAGCAGTTACGGGGGCCCTAGCACAGATACGCAGTATTTT - TRBV6-5 - TRBJ2-3
CASSPGGWRELFF TGTGCCAGCTCACCAGGTGGATGGAGAGAGCTGTTTTTT - TRBV18 - TRBJ2-2
CASITSGSYEQYF TGTGCCAGCATCACTAGCGGGAGCTACGAGCAGTACTTC TRBD2 TRBV2 - TRBJ2-7
CASSQGATNEKLFF TGCGCCAGCAGCCAGGGCGCAACTAATGAAAAACTGTTTTTT - TRBV10-2 few TRBJ1-4
CATSPTGTENTEAFF TGTGCCACCAGCCCGACCGGGACTGAAAACACTGAAGCTTTCTTT - TRBV15 - TRBJ1-1
CASSTTSGPGADTQYF TGCGCCAGCAGCACGACTAGCGGCCCAGGGGCAGATACGCAGTATTTT TRBD2 TRBV5-1 - TRBJ2-3
CASSYWGTRQFF TGTGCCAGCAGCTATTGGGGGACTAGACAGTTCTTC TRBD2 TRBV5-6 - TRBJ2-1
CASSQVVMDRGWGKLFF TGTGCCAGCAGCCAAGTTGTAATGGACAGGGGGTGGGGAAAACTGTTTTTT TRBD1 TRBV4-2 - TRBJ1-4
CSTIETEGTQYF TGCAGTACTATCGAGACCGAGGGGACCCAGTACTTC - TRBV29-1 - TRBJ2-5
CASSQARRGQYF TGTGCCAGCAGCCAAGCACGGAGGGGGCAGTATTTT - TRBV3-1/TRBV3-2 - TRBJ2-3
CASTQWAREAGTDTQYF TGCGCCAGCACCCAATGGGCGCGGGAGGCCGGCACAGATACGCAGTATTTT TRBD2 TRBV5-1 - TRBJ2-3
CASSEHPGGGYTF TGTGCCAGCAGCGAACACCCAGGGGGTGGCTACACCTTC TRBD1 TRBV7-3 - TRBJ1-2
CASRSSNEKLFF TGTGCCAGCAGGTCTTCGAATGAAAAACTGTTTTTT - TRBV12-3/TRBV12-4 - TRBJ1-4
CASTLGTSGRSGEQFF TGCGCCAGCACCTTAGGGACTAGCGGGAGATCGGGTGAGCAGTTCTTC TRBD2 TRBV5-1 few TRBJ2-1
CATGQGSGANVLTF TGTGCCACCGGACAGGGGAGCGGGGCCAACGTCCTGACTTTC TRBD1 TRBV24-1 - TRBJ2-6
CASSLWGSRDLKNIQYF TGTGCCAGCAGCTTGTGGGGTTCGCGGGATCTTAAAAACATTCAGTACTTC - TRBV5-6 - TRBJ2-4
CASSPGGSVETQYF TGCGCCAGCAGCCCAGGGGGTTCGGTAGAGACCCAGTACTTC TRBD1 TRBV5-1 - TRBJ2-5
CASSQDLGRGGQYF TGTGCCAGCAGCCAAGATTTAGGTCGGGGGGGCCAGTATTTT TRBD2 TRBV3-1/TRBV3-2 - TRBJ2-3
CASSPTGLTAGELFF TGTGCCAGCAGCCCTACAGGTCTTACCGCCGGGGAGCTGTTTTTT - TRBV3-1/TRBV3-2 - TRBJ2-2
CASMTGPTEAFF TGTGCCAGTATGACAGGGCCCACTGAAGCTTTCTTT TRBD1 TRBV19 - TRBJ1-1
CASSELGTLNSPLHF TGTGCCAGCAGTGAACTCGGGACACTTAATTCACCCCTCCACTTT - TRBV2 - TRBJ1-6
CASSYRLAGEQFF TGTGCCAGCAGCTACCGACTAGCGGGAGAACAGTTCTTC TRBD2 TRBV7-3 - TRBJ2-1
CATSGRGVETQYF TGTGCCACTAGCGGGAGAGGTGTAGAGACCCAGTACTTC TRBD2 TRBV10-3 - TRBJ2-5
CASSSPGAPHNEQFF TGTGCCAGCAGTTCCCCCGGTGCACCCCACAATGAGCAGTTCTTC - TRBV28 - TRBJ2-1